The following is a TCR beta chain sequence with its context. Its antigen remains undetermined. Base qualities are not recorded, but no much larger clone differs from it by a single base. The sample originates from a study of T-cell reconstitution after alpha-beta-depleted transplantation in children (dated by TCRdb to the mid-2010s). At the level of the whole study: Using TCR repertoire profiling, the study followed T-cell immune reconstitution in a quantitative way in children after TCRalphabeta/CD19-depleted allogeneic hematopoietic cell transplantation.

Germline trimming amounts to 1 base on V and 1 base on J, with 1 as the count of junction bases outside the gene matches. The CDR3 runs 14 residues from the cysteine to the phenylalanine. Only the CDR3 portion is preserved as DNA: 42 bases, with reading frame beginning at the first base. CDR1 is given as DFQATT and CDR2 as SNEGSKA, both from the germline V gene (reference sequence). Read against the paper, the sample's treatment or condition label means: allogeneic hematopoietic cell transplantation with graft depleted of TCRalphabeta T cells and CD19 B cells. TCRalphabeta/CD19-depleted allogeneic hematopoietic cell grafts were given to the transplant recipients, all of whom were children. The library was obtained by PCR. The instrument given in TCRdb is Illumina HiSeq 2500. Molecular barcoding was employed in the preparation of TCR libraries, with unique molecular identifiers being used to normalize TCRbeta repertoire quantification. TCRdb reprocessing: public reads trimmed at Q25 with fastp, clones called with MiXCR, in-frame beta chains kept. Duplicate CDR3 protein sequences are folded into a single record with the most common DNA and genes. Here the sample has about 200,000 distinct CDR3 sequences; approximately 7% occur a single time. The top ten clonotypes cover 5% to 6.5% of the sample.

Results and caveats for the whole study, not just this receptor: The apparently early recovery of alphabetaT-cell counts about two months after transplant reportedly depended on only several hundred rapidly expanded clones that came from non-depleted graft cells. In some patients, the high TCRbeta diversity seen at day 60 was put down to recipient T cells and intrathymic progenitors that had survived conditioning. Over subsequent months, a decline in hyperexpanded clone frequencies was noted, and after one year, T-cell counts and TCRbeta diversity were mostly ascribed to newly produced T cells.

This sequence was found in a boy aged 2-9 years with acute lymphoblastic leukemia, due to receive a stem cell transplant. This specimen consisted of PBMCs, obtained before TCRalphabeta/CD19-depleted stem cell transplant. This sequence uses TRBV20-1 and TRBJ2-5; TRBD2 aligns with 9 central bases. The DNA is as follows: TGCAGTGCTAGAGGTAGCGGGAGCCAAGAGACCCAGTACTTC. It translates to CSARGSGSQETQYF.